Sequencing of this T cell receptor beta chain was carried out in a study of blood T cell repertoires in COVID-19. This CDR3 is 13 amino acids long. The V and J ends lost 7 bases and 7 bases, in that order; junction bases with no gene match: 9. The germline CDR1 and CDR2 sequences are SGHAT and FQNNGV. Data came from immunoSEQ multiplex PCR; TCRdb stores just in-frame clones and leaves some out. The data show around 300,000 clones, 70% to 90% seen once. The sequenced sample consisted of peripheral blood. The V call is TRBV11-2, the J call TRBJ1-2; TRBD1 agrees at 7 bases. This sequence was found in a woman aged 65 to 85 with acute or convalescent COVID-19. As DNA, the CDR3 is TGTGCCAGCACGGGGGACAGAGGGTTTGGCTACACCTTC. Residues: CASTGDRGFGYTF.